This passage covers 14 T cell receptor beta chains from one sample sequenced in a study of blood T cell repertoires in COVID-19. Method: immunoSEQ multiplex PCR; TCRdb's copy keeps in-frame clones and lacks some. The sample lists over 150,000 clones, about four fifths occurring once. The sample consisted of peripheral blood. These TCRs come from a woman of 80 years or more with COVID-19, enrolled during active disease.

This clone was counted a single time. The V and J genes are TRBV28 and TRBJ2-1; TRBD2 agrees at 11 bases. In germline, CDR1 is MDHEN, CDR2 SYDVKM. The CDR3 has 14 amino acids. With 5 bases clipped from V and 7 bases from J, the junction kept 4 bases outside the gene matches. The CDR3 DNA sequence: TGTGCCAGCAGTCCTAGCGGGAGGTTTAATGAGCAGTTCTTC. It yields the protein CASSPSGRFNEQFF.

This chain connects TRBV29-1 to TRBJ1-5; 7 bases match TRBD1. CDR3 size: 12 residues. Germline CDR1 SQVTM, CDR2 ANQGSEA. The V and J ends lost 7 bases and 6 bases, in that order; junction bases with no gene match: 6. Here the CDR3 reads CSAGTDGQPQHF. The CDR3 DNA reads TGCAGCGCTGGGACAGACGGTCAGCCCCAGCATTTT.

The V and J genes are TRBV21-1 and TRBJ2-1; TRBD1, the table's D call, was not compared with the DNA. TRBV21-1 is a recognized pseudogene. The CDR3 length is 16 residues. The CDR3 loop is CASSKSRQETYNEQFF. Written as DNA, the CDR3 is TGTGCCAGCAGCAAATCGAGACAGGAGACTTACAATGAGCAGTTCTTC.

The chain employs TRBV19 and TRBJ2-4, with 9 bases lining up with TRBD1. Trimming took 2 bases from V and 1 from J; bases not matched to a gene: 6. Germline CDR1 and CDR2: LNHDA and SQIVND (reference sequence). The CDR3 covers 17 residues. Here the CDR3 DNA reads TGTGCCAGTAGTATAACCGGGACAGGGATGGCCAAAAACATTCAGTACTTC. It codes for CASSITGTGMAKNIQYF.

This chain links TRBV6-1 with TRBJ2-7, with D possibly being TRBD1 (5 bases). The germline V and J ends were trimmed by 1 base and 3 bases, with 7 bases remaining between them. This CDR3 is 13 amino acids long. Germline loops: CDR1 MNHNS, CDR2 SASEGT. In nucleotides, the CDR3 is TGTGCCAGCAGTGAAGACAGGAGCTACGAGCAGTACTTC. It codes for CASSEDRSYEQYF.

The V and J genes are TRBV4-3 and TRBJ2-3; perhaps TRBD1 as D (5 bases). V was trimmed by 2 bases and J by 0 bases, leaving 9 bases between them. The CDR3 loop spans 15 amino acids. In germline, CDR1 is LGHNA, CDR2 YSLEER. CDR3 amino acids: CASSQIRASTDTQYF. In DNA, the CDR3 is TGCGCCAGCAGCCAAATCAGGGCTAGCACAGATACGCAGTATTTT.

This clone has just one count. The chain has TRBV5-1 and TRBJ2-2; D uncertain. The germline gives CDR1 SGHRS, CDR2 YFSETQ. CDR3 length: 15 residues. Trimming took 2 bases from V and 4 from J, leaving 12 bases between them. In nucleotides, the CDR3 is TGCGCCAGCAGCTTTGCCCCGGCGGTCACCGGGGAGCTGTTTTTT. It translates to CASSFAPAVTGELFF. Full variable domain (missing parts from reference TRBV5-1 and TRBJ2-2): KAGVTQTPRYLIKTRGQQVTLSCSPISGHRSVSWYQQTPGQGLQFLFEYFSETQRNKGNFPGRFSGRQFSNSRSEMNVSTLELGDSALYLCASSFAPAVTGELFFGEGSRLTVL.

The chain is built from TRBV12-3 or TRBV12-4 and TRBJ2-7, with 8 bases matching TRBD1. V shed 6 bases and J 5 bases; nucleotides not matched to a gene: 3. CDR3 length equals 12 residues. The CDR3 DNA sequence: TGTGCCAGCAGCGACAGGGGCCACGAGCAGTACTTC. Protein sequence: CASSDRGHEQYF.

The CDR3 sequence: CASSLDSRYEQFF. DNA for the CDR3: TGTGCCAGCAGCCTAGACTCCCGGTATGAGCAGTTCTTC. The chain recombines TRBV7-9 with TRBJ2-1; D call uncertain. Between the trimmed V and J ends, which lost 5 bases and 8 bases, there was a span of 13 bases. Germline lookup yields CDR1 SEHNR and CDR2 FQNEAQ (reference sequence). This CDR3 contains 13 residues.

The V and J genes are TRBV28 and TRBJ1-2; D gene unclear. The CDR3 contains 14 residues. V lost 6 bases and J 4 bases, leaving 15 bases between the germline ends. Germline CDR1 is MDHEN and CDR2 is SYDVKM. This chain's CDR3 is CASSNPDGLYGYTF. In nucleotides, the CDR3 is TGTGCCAGCAGCAATCCCGACGGACTCTATGGCTACACCTTC.

The chain couples TRBV11-2 to TRBJ2-5; D is uncertain. Trimming left V 1 base short and J 1 base short, with 13 bases between. Germline V lookup: CDR1 SGHAT, CDR2 FQNNGV. The CDR3 is 16 residues long. The CDR3 DNA follows: TGTGCCAGCAGCTTAGGGGCCCAGGCACTCCAAGAGACCCAGTACTTC. It codes for CASSLGAQALQETQYF.

This chain uses TRBV30 with TRBJ2-1, with 15 bases aligning to TRBD2. V was clipped by 2 bases and J by 6 bases; unmatched bases: 2. CDR3 length equals 15 residues. CDR1 and CDR2 from the germline V gene are GTSNPN and SVGIG (reference sequence). CDR3 loop: CAWSWGLAGGNEQFF. The DNA for the CDR3 is TGTGCCTGGAGTTGGGGACTAGCGGGGGGCAATGAGCAGTTCTTC. Together with reference TRBV30 and TRBJ2-1, the CDR3 gives the full variable domain: SQTIHQWPATLVQPVGSPLSLECTVEGTSNPNLYWYRQAAGRGLQLLFYSVGIGQISSEVPQNLSASRPQDRQFILSSKKLLLSDSGFYLCAWSWGLAGGNEQFFGPGTRLTVL.

The J gene is TRBJ1-5, the V gene TRBV13, with unresolved D. Trimming took 5 bases from V and 6 from J, leaving 11 bases between them. Germline CDR1 reads PRHDT; CDR2 reads FYEKMQ (reference sequence). The CDR3 spans 13 residues. CDR3 loop: CASSARSGQPQHF. The CDR3 bases are TGTGCCAGCAGCGCCAGATCGGGTCAGCCCCAGCATTTT.

The V call is TRBV2, the J call TRBJ1-1; 7 bases fit TRBD1. This CDR3 is built from 15 residues. Unmatched junction bases numbered 12, after V lost 7 bases and J lost 4 bases. Germline CDR1 and CDR2: SNHLY and FYNNEI. The CDR3 nucleotides read TGTGCCAGCAAAACGAAGGGGGCGCGAGGCACTGAAGCTTTCTTT. This sequence encodes CASKTKGARGTEAFF.